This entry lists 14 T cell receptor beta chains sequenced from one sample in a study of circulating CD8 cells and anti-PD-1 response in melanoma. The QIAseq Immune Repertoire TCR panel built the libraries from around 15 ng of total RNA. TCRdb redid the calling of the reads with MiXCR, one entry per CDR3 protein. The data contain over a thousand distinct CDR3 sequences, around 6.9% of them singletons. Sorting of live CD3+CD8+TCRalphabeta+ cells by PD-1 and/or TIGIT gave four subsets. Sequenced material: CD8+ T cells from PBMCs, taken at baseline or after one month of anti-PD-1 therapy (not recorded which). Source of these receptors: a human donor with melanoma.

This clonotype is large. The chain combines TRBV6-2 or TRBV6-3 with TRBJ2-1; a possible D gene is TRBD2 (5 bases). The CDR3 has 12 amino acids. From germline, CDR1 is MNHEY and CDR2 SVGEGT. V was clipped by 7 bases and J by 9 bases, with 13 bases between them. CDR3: CASTPFGGEQFF. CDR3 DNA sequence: TGTGCCAGCACTCCGTTCGGAGGTGAGCAGTTCTTC.

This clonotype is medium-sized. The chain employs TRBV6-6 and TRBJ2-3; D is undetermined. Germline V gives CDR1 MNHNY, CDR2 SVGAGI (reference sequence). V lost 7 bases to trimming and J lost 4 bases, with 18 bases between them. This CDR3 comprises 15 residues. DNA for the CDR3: TGTGCCAGCACAATTACCAGGCCTGGTGCAGATACGCAGTATTTT. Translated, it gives CASTITRPGADTQYF.

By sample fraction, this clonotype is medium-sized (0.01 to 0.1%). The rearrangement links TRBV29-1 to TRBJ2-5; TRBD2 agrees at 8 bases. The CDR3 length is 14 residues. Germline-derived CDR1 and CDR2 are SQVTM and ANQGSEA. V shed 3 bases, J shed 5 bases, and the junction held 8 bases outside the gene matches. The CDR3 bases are TGCAGCGTTGAGGGAGCGGGAGATGGGGAGACCCAGTACTTC. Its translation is CSVEGAGDGETQYF. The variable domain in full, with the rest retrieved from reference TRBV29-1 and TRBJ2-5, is SAVISQKPSRDICQRGTSLTIQCQVDSQVTMMFWYRQQPGQSLTLIATANQGSEATYESGFVIDKFPISRPNLTFSTLTVSNMSPEDSSIYLCSVEGAGDGETQYFGPGTRLLVL.

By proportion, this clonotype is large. DNA of the CDR3: TGTGCCAGCAGTTTAGGGCCAGAAGTTCGCTCCTACGAGCAGTACTTC. This sequence encodes CASSLGPEVRSYEQYF. The chain joins TRBV28 to TRBJ2-7; D remains unclear. CDR1 is MDHEN and CDR2 is SYDVKM in the germline V gene. V was trimmed by 2 bases and J by 0 bases, leaving 14 bases between them. This CDR3 has 16 amino acids.

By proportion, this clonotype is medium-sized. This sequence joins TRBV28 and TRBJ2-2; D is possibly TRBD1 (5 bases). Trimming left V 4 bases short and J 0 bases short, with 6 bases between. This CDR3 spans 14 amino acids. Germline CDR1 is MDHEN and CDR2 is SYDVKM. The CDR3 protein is CASSSDTNTGELFF. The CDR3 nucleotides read TGTGCCAGCAGTTCGGACACGAACACCGGGGAGCTGTTTTTT.

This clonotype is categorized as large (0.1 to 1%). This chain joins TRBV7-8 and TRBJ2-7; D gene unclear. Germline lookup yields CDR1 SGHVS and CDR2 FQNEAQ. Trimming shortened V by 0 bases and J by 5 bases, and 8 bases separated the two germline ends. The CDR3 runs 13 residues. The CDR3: CASSLAQGDEQYF. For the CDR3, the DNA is TGTGCCAGCAGCTTAGCGCAAGGCGACGAGCAGTACTTC.

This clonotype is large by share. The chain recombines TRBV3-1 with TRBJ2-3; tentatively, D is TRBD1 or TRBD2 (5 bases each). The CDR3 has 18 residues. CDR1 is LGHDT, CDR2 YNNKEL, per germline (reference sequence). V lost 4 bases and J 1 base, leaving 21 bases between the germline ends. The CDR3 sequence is CASSPSKGFGTRTDTQYF. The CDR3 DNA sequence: TGTGCCAGCAGCCCTTCAAAGGGTTTTGGGACCCGCACAGATACGCAGTATTTT.

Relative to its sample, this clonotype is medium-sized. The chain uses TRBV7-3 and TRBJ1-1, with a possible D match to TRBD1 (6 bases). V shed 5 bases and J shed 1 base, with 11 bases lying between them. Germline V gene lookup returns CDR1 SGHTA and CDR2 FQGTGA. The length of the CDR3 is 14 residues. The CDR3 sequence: CASSQTGPNTEAFF. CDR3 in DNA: TGTGCCAGCAGCCAAACAGGGCCGAACACTGAAGCTTTCTTT.

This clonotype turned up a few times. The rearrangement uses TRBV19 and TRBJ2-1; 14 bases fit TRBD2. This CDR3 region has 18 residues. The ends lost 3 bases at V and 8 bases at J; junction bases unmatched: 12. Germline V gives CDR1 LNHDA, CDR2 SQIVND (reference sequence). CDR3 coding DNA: TGTGCCAGTAGTATCCCCGGGACTAGCGGGGGAGTCCCCTATGAGCAGTTCTTC. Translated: CASSIPGTSGGVPYEQFF.

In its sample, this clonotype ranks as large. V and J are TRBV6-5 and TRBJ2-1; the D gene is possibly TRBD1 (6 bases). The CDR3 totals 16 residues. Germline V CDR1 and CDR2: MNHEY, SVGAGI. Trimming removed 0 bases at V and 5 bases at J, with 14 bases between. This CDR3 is CASSYSNQGINNEQFF. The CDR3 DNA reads TGTGCCAGCAGTTACTCTAATCAGGGGATCAACAATGAGCAGTTCTTC.

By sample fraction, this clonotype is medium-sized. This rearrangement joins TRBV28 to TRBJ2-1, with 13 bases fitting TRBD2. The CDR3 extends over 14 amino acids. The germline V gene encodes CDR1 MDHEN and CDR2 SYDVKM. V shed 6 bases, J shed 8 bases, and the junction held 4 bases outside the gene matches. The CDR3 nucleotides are TGTGCCAGCAGCGGACTAGCGGGGGAAGATGAGCAGTTCTTC. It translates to CASSGLAGEDEQFF.

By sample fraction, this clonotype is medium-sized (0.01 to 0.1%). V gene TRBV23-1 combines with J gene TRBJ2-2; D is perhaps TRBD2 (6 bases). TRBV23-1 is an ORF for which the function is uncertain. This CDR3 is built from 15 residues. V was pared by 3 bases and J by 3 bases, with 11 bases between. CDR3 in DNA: TGCGCCAGCAGTCATCAGGGACTGTACACCGGGGAGCTGTTTTTT. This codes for CASSHQGLYTGELFF.

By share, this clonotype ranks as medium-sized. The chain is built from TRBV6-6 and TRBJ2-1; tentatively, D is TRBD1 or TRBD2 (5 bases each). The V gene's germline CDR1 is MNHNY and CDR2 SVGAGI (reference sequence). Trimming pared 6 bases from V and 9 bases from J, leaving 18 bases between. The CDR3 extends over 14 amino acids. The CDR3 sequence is CASSPHRTDGEQFF. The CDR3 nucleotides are TGTGCCAGCAGCCCCCACAGGACTGATGGTGAGCAGTTCTTC.

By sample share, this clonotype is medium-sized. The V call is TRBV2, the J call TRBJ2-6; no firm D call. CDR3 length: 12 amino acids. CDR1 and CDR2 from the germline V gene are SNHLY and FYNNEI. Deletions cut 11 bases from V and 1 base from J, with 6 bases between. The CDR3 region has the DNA TGTGCCGGGTTGTCTGGGGCCAACGTCCTGACTTTC. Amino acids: CAGLSGANVLTF.